The rows below give T cell receptor beta chains drawn from one sample of a study of OX40 agonist ivuxolimab in advanced cancers. Only in-frame clones appear in the TCRdb table, and some are missing; sequencing was by immunoSEQ multiplex PCR. The sample has around 78,000 clones; roughly nine tenths are singletons. The specimen was CD4+ or CD8+ T cells sorted from blood, collected in a trial of the OX40 agonist ivuxolimab. The receptors were gathered from an adult with an advanced solid tumor such as melanoma, head and neck, liver or kidney cancer. Each CDR3 is given with its conserved first and last residue. The D gene is left open where the match is weak. Rows may omit the clone size; those that give it use once, few, many or a size class.

v_call: TRBV6-5
clone_size: -
j_call: TRBJ2-7
d_call: TRBD1
cdr3_nt: TGTGCCAGCAGTTACTCTGGGACAGTGGGGGAGCAGTACTTC
cdr3_aa: CASSYSGTVGEQYF

v_call: TRBV14
clone_size: -
j_call: TRBJ2-5
d_call: -
cdr3_nt: TGTGCCAGCAGCCAAGGCTCCACCAGAAAGTACTTC
cdr3_aa: CASSQGSTRKYF

v_call: TRBV7-6
clone_size: -
j_call: TRBJ2-3
d_call: TRBD1
cdr3_nt: TGTGCCAGCAGCTTAGGGGACAGTAACACAGATACGCAGTATTTT
cdr3_aa: CASSLGDSNTDTQYF

v_call: TRBV5-6
clone_size: -
j_call: TRBJ2-7
d_call: -
cdr3_nt: TGTGCCAGCAGCTTGGGAGGCGACGAGCAGTACTTC
cdr3_aa: CASSLGGDEQYF

v_call: TRBV6-6
clone_size: -
j_call: TRBJ2-3
d_call: TRBD2
cdr3_nt: TGTGCCAGCAGGGCGGGGGGATCCTTAGATACGCAGTATTTT
cdr3_aa: CASRAGGSLDTQYF

v_call: TRBV7-2
clone_size: -
j_call: TRBJ2-1
d_call: TRBD2
cdr3_nt: TGTGCCAGCAGCTTAGTCCCCTCTAGCGGGAATCAGCAGTTCTTC
cdr3_aa: CASSLVPSSGNQQFF

v_call: TRBV5-4
clone_size: -
j_call: TRBJ2-3
d_call: -
cdr3_nt: TGTGCCAGCTCTACGGACTATTTCACAGATACGCAGTATTTT
cdr3_aa: CASSTDYFTDTQYF

v_call: TRBV5-1
clone_size: few
j_call: TRBJ2-3
d_call: -
cdr3_nt: TGCGCCAGCAGCTTGGTGGGGGTCTCGGGCACAGATACGCAGTATTTT
cdr3_aa: CASSLVGVSGTDTQYF

v_call: TRBV4-1
clone_size: once
j_call: TRBJ1-2
d_call: -
cdr3_nt: TGCGCCAGCAGCCAAGGGGACATCCGAGGGGACTATGGCTACACCTTC
cdr3_aa: CASSQGDIRGDYGYTF

v_call: TRBV7-3
clone_size: -
j_call: TRBJ2-5
d_call: -
cdr3_nt: TGTGCCAGCAGCTTAGGACCCTCCCCACAAGAGACCCAGTACTTC
cdr3_aa: CASSLGPSPQETQYF

v_call: TRBV2
clone_size: -
j_call: TRBJ2-5
d_call: -
cdr3_nt: TGTGCCAGCAAGGCGGACAGTCCTGCCCAAGAGACCCAGTACTTC
cdr3_aa: CASKADSPAQETQYF

v_call: TRBV10-1
clone_size: -
j_call: TRBJ2-3
d_call: -
cdr3_nt: TGCGCCAGCAGTGAGGCAGCTCCACGCAATACGCAGTATTTT
cdr3_aa: CASSEAAPRNTQYF

v_call: TRBV11-3
clone_size: -
j_call: TRBJ2-7
d_call: -
cdr3_nt: TGTGCCAGCAGCTTAGCACCTCCAGGCGAGCAGTACTTC
cdr3_aa: CASSLAPPGEQYF

v_call: TRBV5-5
clone_size: -
j_call: TRBJ2-7
d_call: -
cdr3_nt: TGTGCCAGCAGCTTGGCCGAATACGAGCAGTACTTC
cdr3_aa: CASSLAEYEQYF

v_call: TRBV7-3
clone_size: -
j_call: TRBJ1-5
d_call: -
cdr3_nt: TGTGCCAGCAGCTTAACAGGAAAGAGCGTGCCCCAGCATTTT
cdr3_aa: CASSLTGKSVPQHF

v_call: TRBV14
clone_size: -
j_call: TRBJ2-7
d_call: TRBD1
cdr3_nt: TGTGCCAGCAGCCCTTCCGGACAGGGCTGGTTCTACGAGCAGTACTTC
cdr3_aa: CASSPSGQGWFYEQYF

v_call: TRBV11-3
clone_size: -
j_call: TRBJ1-3
d_call: -
cdr3_nt: TGTGCCAGCAGCTCGGGGTCTGGAAACACCATATATTTT
cdr3_aa: CASSSGSGNTIYF

v_call: TRBV18
clone_size: -
j_call: TRBJ2-5
d_call: TRBD1
cdr3_nt: TGTGCCAGCTACGGCACCGGGACAGGGGACAAATTCCAAGAGACCCAGTACTTC
cdr3_aa: CASYGTGTGDKFQETQYF

v_call: TRBV6-5
clone_size: -
j_call: TRBJ1-1
d_call: -
cdr3_nt: TGTGCCAGCAACGGACGGTCGGGGACTGAAGCTTTCTTT
cdr3_aa: CASNGRSGTEAFF

v_call: TRBV5-1
clone_size: -
j_call: TRBJ2-1
d_call: -
cdr3_nt: TGCGCCAGCAGCCTTGGTGACGAATCAGGGAGGAATGAGCAGTTCTTC
cdr3_aa: CASSLGDESGRNEQFF

v_call: TRBV18
clone_size: -
j_call: TRBJ1-3
d_call: -
cdr3_nt: TGTGCCAGCTCACCACCGGGGAGCTCTGGAAACACCATATATTTT
cdr3_aa: CASSPPGSSGNTIYF

v_call: TRBV7-3
clone_size: -
j_call: TRBJ2-1
d_call: TRBD2
cdr3_nt: TGTGCCAGCAGCTTAATGGGGACTAGCGGGGACTACAATGAGCAGTTCTTC
cdr3_aa: CASSLMGTSGDYNEQFF

v_call: TRBV6-5
clone_size: -
j_call: TRBJ2-3
d_call: -
cdr3_nt: TGTGCCAGCAGTTACGAAGGGGCCACCCGCACAGATACGCAGTATTTT
cdr3_aa: CASSYEGATRTDTQYF

v_call: TRBV7-6
clone_size: -
j_call: TRBJ2-6
d_call: TRBD1
cdr3_nt: TGTGCCAGCAGTCCCAGCCCTCTACAGGGGAGCCCTGGGGCCAACGTCCTGACTTTC
cdr3_aa: CASSPSPLQGSPGANVLTF

v_call: TRBV11-2
clone_size: -
j_call: TRBJ2-3
d_call: TRBD2
cdr3_nt: TGTGCCAGCAGCTTAGATAGGGGCCTAGCGGGGACAGATACGCAGTATTTT
cdr3_aa: CASSLDRGLAGTDTQYF

v_call: TRBV2
clone_size: once
j_call: TRBJ2-2
d_call: -
cdr3_nt: TGTGCCAGCAGTTCCAGGGGGGCGAACACCGGGGAGCTGTTTTTT
cdr3_aa: CASSSRGANTGELFF

v_call: TRBV29-1
clone_size: once
j_call: TRBJ1-2
d_call: -
cdr3_nt: TGCAGCGGGCAAGCGGGGAACTATGGCTACACCTTC
cdr3_aa: CSGQAGNYGYTF

v_call: TRBV4-1
clone_size: -
j_call: TRBJ2-1
d_call: TRBD2
cdr3_nt: TGCGCCAGCAGCCCCCGGACTAGCGGGGGGGCAAATGAGCAGTTCTTC
cdr3_aa: CASSPRTSGGANEQFF

v_call: TRBV18
clone_size: -
j_call: TRBJ1-1
d_call: -
cdr3_nt: TGTGCCAGCTCACCACCGGGGGGGGGAAACACTGAAGCTTTCTTT
cdr3_aa: CASSPPGGGNTEAFF

v_call: TRBV5-4
clone_size: once
j_call: TRBJ1-2
d_call: -
cdr3_nt: TGTGCCAGCAGCCGAGGAGCAGGGTTTGGCTACACCTTC
cdr3_aa: CASSRGAGFGYTF

v_call: TRBV7-8
clone_size: -
j_call: TRBJ2-3
d_call: -
cdr3_nt: TGTGCCAGCAGCTCTAAGGGGACTCGGGGGGATACGCAGTATTTT
cdr3_aa: CASSSKGTRGDTQYF

v_call: TRBV30
clone_size: -
j_call: TRBJ1-5
d_call: -
cdr3_nt: TGTGCCTGGAGGGGCAGCGATTATAGCAATCAGCCCCAGCATTTT
cdr3_aa: CAWRGSDYSNQPQHF

v_call: TRBV11-2
clone_size: -
j_call: TRBJ2-7
d_call: TRBD2
cdr3_nt: TGTGCCACCGTCGGCGCTAGCGGATACTACGAGCAGTACTTC
cdr3_aa: CATVGASGYYEQYF

v_call: TRBV5-4
clone_size: -
j_call: TRBJ2-7
d_call: -
cdr3_nt: TGTGCCAGCAGCTTGACCGGGCAGAGCTCCTACGAGCAGTACTTC
cdr3_aa: CASSLTGQSSYEQYF

v_call: TRBV30
clone_size: -
j_call: TRBJ2-7
d_call: TRBD2
cdr3_nt: TGTGCCTGGAGTGTCACGGGGGGGAGGTACGAGCAGTACTTC
cdr3_aa: CAWSVTGGRYEQYF

v_call: TRBV2
clone_size: -
j_call: TRBJ1-4
d_call: -
cdr3_nt: TGTGCCAGCAGTGAAGCTGTGCCCGGAAGTGAAAAACTGTTTTTT
cdr3_aa: CASSEAVPGSEKLFF

v_call: TRBV4-1
clone_size: -
j_call: TRBJ2-1
d_call: -
cdr3_nt: TGCGCCAGCAGCCAAGACCAGTACAATGAGCAGTTCTTC
cdr3_aa: CASSQDQYNEQFF